The rows below give T cell receptor beta chains drawn from one sample of a study of immune heterogeneity within non-small cell lung tumors. Each CDR3 protein gets one entry after TCRdb re-called the multiplex PCR reads with MiXCR. The sample lists around 30,000 distinct CDR3 sequences; 25% to 30% were seen once. Material: lung tumor tissue. These receptors were collected from a man between 35 and 55 years old with non-small cell lung cancer. Each CDR3 is given with its conserved first and last residue. A D gene is named only where the DNA matches it firmly. A clone size is listed for some rows: how often the clone was seen (once, few, many), or a class if it is expanded.

v_call: TRBV9
j_call: TRBJ2-1
d_call: -
clone_size: few
cdr3_nt: TGTGCCAGCAGCGTAGCCGGGTACTCCTACAATGAGCAGTTCTTC
cdr3_aa: CASSVAGYSYNEQFF

v_call: TRBV19
j_call: TRBJ1-5
d_call: -
clone_size: many
cdr3_nt: TGTGCCAGTAACCCCGAGGGGTATCAGCCCCAGCATTTT
cdr3_aa: CASNPEGYQPQHF

v_call: TRBV20-1
j_call: TRBJ1-3
d_call: -
clone_size: many
cdr3_nt: TGCAGTGCTAGCGCCCCAGGAAACACCATATATTTT
cdr3_aa: CSASAPGNTIYF

v_call: TRBV7-9
j_call: TRBJ2-3
d_call: -
clone_size: many
cdr3_nt: TGTGCCAGCAGCTATGGGACACCTAAGGGGACAGATACGCAGTATTTT
cdr3_aa: CASSYGTPKGTDTQYF

v_call: TRBV6-1
j_call: TRBJ1-3
d_call: TRBD1
clone_size: many
cdr3_nt: TGTGCCTGCAGGCAGGGGGAAAACACCATATATTTT
cdr3_aa: CACRQGENTIYF

v_call: TRBV7-9
j_call: TRBJ2-7
d_call: -
clone_size: many
cdr3_nt: TGTGCCAGCAGCTTTGGTAGTTCTGGCGAGCAGTACTTC
cdr3_aa: CASSFGSSGEQYF

v_call: TRBV19
j_call: TRBJ2-1
d_call: TRBD2
clone_size: -
cdr3_nt: TGTGCCAGCACTAGCGCTGCTGAGCAGTTCTTC
cdr3_aa: CASTSAAEQFF

v_call: TRBV7-9
j_call: TRBJ2-1
d_call: -
clone_size: -
cdr3_nt: TGTGCCAGCAGCCCCGCCTCTGGGTTCCGATACAATGAGCAGTTCTTC
cdr3_aa: CASSPASGFRYNEQFF

v_call: TRBV19
j_call: TRBJ1-5
d_call: TRBD1
clone_size: few
cdr3_nt: TGTGCCACTCGGGAGGACAGGGGGAACGATCAGCCCCAGCATTTT
cdr3_aa: CATREDRGNDQPQHF

v_call: TRBV19
j_call: TRBJ2-5
d_call: -
clone_size: -
cdr3_nt: TGTGCCAGTAGTATAGCCGGCGGGACACACGAGACCCAGTACTTC
cdr3_aa: CASSIAGGTHETQYF

v_call: TRBV27
j_call: TRBJ2-7
d_call: TRBD2
clone_size: -
cdr3_nt: TGTGCCAGCAGAGTCAGCGGGGGCAACCTCTACGAGAAGTACTTC
cdr3_aa: CASRVSGGNLYEKYF

v_call: TRBV7-9
j_call: TRBJ1-5
d_call: -
clone_size: -
cdr3_nt: TGTGCCAGCAGCTTCTCCGGTAGGGGGATATACAATCACCCCCAGCATTTT
cdr3_aa: CASSFSGRGIYNHPQHF

v_call: TRBV19
j_call: TRBJ1-4
d_call: -
clone_size: medium-sized
cdr3_nt: TGTGCCAGTAGTCCACAGGGTCTTTTTGAAAAACTGTTTTTT
cdr3_aa: CASSPQGLFEKLFF

v_call: TRBV12-3/TRBV12-4
j_call: TRBJ1-5
d_call: -
clone_size: -
cdr3_nt: TGTGCCAGCATCTTAGGGGGAGGGCAGCCCCGGCATTTT
cdr3_aa: CASILGGGQPRHF

v_call: TRBV5-1
j_call: TRBJ2-1
d_call: -
clone_size: few
cdr3_nt: TGCGCCAGCAAGCCCATTCAGGGTTTCTACAATGAGCAGTTCTTC
cdr3_aa: CASKPIQGFYNEQFF

v_call: TRBV27
j_call: TRBJ1-1
d_call: -
clone_size: few
cdr3_nt: TGTGCCAGCAGTTCCGTGAGGGATCGGGACACTGAAGCTTTCTTT
cdr3_aa: CASSSVRDRDTEAFF

v_call: TRBV4-1
j_call: TRBJ1-5
d_call: -
clone_size: -
cdr3_nt: TGCGCCAGCAGCCCCCGGGGAGATGGGGATATGGATCAGCCCCAGCATTTT
cdr3_aa: CASSPRGDGDMDQPQHF

v_call: TRBV7-3
j_call: TRBJ1-5
d_call: -
clone_size: -
cdr3_nt: TGTGCCAGCAGGAGGTCCGGGACGGATAGCAATCAGCCCCAGCATTTT
cdr3_aa: CASRRSGTDSNQPQHF

v_call: TRBV20-1
j_call: TRBJ2-2
d_call: TRBD1
clone_size: many
cdr3_nt: TGCAGTGCTAGACCAACAGCCGGACAGGGGGCCGGGGAGCTGTTTTTT
cdr3_aa: CSARPTAGQGAGELFF

v_call: TRBV7-9
j_call: TRBJ1-3
d_call: -
clone_size: -
cdr3_nt: TGTGCCAGCAGCTTAGGATCGGCAGGGGCTGGTGGAAACACCATATATTTT
cdr3_aa: CASSLGSAGAGGNTIYF

v_call: TRBV18
j_call: TRBJ2-5
d_call: TRBD1
clone_size: -
cdr3_nt: TGTGCCAGCTCACCGGACAGGGTGAAAGAGACCCATTACTTC
cdr3_aa: CASSPDRVKETHYF

v_call: TRBV4-1
j_call: TRBJ2-3
d_call: -
clone_size: few
cdr3_nt: TGCGCCAGCAGCCAAGACCCGGGGGCATCGACAGATACGCAGTATTTT
cdr3_aa: CASSQDPGASTDTQYF